This passage covers 16 T cell receptor beta chains from one sample sequenced in a study of OX40 agonist ivuxolimab in advanced cancers. The library came from the immunoSEQ multiplex PCR assay. TCRdb's version of the immuneACCESS table is confined to in-frame rearrangements and falls short of the full clone set. An unresolved V gene accounts for under half of the shortfall where checked; the remainder is of unknown origin. Present in this sample are approximately 54,000 clones, under 95% of which were seen just once. The ten largest clones represent approximately 8.3% of the sample. Material: CD4+ or CD8+ T cells sorted from blood, obtained in a trial of the OX40 agonist ivuxolimab. These receptors came from an adult with an advanced solid tumor such as melanoma, head and neck, liver or kidney cancer.

The J gene is TRBJ2-7, the V gene TRBV6-6, with 7 bases matching TRBD2. J gave up 7 bases and V 2 bases, and 2 bases lay outside the gene matches. Germline-derived CDR1 and CDR2 are MNHNY and SVGAGI (reference sequence). This CDR3 contains 12 residues. Here the CDR3 DNA reads TGTGCCAGCAGTTACGGGCGGGGGGAGCAGTACTTC. The encoded protein is CASSYGRGEQYF.

The chain combines TRBV27 with TRBJ1-2; 8 nucleotides agree with TRBD1. Germline V gene data show CDR1 as MNHEY and CDR2 as SMNVEV (reference sequence). V dropped 3 bases and J dropped 8; count of bases not matched to a gene: 5. The CDR3 has 13 amino acids. CDR3 coding DNA: TGTGCCAGCAGTTTTGGACAGGGTCACGGCTACACCTTC. Encoded protein: CASSFGQGHGYTF.

J is TRBJ1-6 and V is TRBV27, with D possibly being TRBD1 (6 bases). The CDR3 runs to 15 residues. Germline V gene sequence: CDR1 MNHEY, CDR2 SMNVEV (reference sequence). V was pared by 0 bases and J by 7 bases, with 10 bases between. Here the CDR3 reads CASSLSQGLNSPLHF. CDR3 in DNA: TGTGCCAGCAGTTTATCTCAGGGGCTAAATTCACCCCTCCACTTT.

The chain uses TRBV5-6 and TRBJ1-2; tentatively, D is TRBD1 (5 bases). Trimming took 2 bases from V and 8 from J, leaving 31 bases between them. Looked up from germline, CDR1 is SGHDT and CDR2 is YYEEEE. This CDR3 spans 19 amino acids. The CDR3, as DNA: TGTGCCAGCAGCTTCGGGGATTTGGGGAGGCCTCCGGAAGGGGAAGGCTACACCTTC. It encodes CASSFGDLGRPPEGEGYTF. Filled out from reference TRBV5-6 and TRBJ1-2, the complete variable domain reads DAGVTQSPTHLIKTRGQQVTLRCSPKSGHDTVSWYQQALGQGPQFIFQYYEEEERQRGNFPDRFSGHQFPNYSSELNVNALLLGDSALYLCASSFGDLGRPPEGEGYTFGSGTRLTVV.

The chain uses TRBV27 and TRBJ2-7; 7 bases fit TRBD1. J lost 0 bases, V lost 3 bases, and 8 bases had no gene match. This CDR3 has 16 residues. CDR1 is MNHEY and CDR2 is SMNVEV in the germline V gene (reference sequence). The CDR3 loop reads CASSLEGGFLSYEQYF. CDR3 sequence (DNA): TGTGCCAGCAGTTTGGAAGGGGGCTTCCTCTCCTACGAGCAGTACTTC.

The chain has TRBV7-9 and TRBJ2-2, with D uncertain. The V end lost 6 bases, the J end lost 0 bases, and 11 bases lay between the germline ends. Per germline, CDR1 SEHNR and CDR2 FQNEAQ (reference sequence). The CDR3 runs 15 residues. In nucleotides, the CDR3 is TGTGCCAGCAGTTTTTTTGGGCCGAACACCGGGGAGCTGTTTTTT. Protein sequence: CASSFFGPNTGELFF. Drawing the rest from reference TRBV7-9 and TRBJ2-2, the complete variable domain is DTGVSQNPRHKITKRGQNVTFRCDPISEHNRLYWYRQTLGQGPEFLTYFQNEAQLEKSRLLSDRFSAERPKGSFSTLEIQRTEQGDSAMYLCASSFFGPNTGELFFGEGSRLTVL.

The chain carries TRBV6-1 and TRBJ2-5, with D perhaps TRBD1 (5 bases). The CDR3 length is 13 residues. The V gene lost 7 bases and the J gene lost 0 bases, with 9 bases spanning the gap. The germline CDR1 and CDR2 sequences are MNHNS and SASEGT. The CDR3 reads CASMGPYQETQYF. CDR3 bases: TGTGCCAGCATGGGGCCGTACCAAGAGACCCAGTACTTC.

The chain links TRBV27 to TRBJ2-7; a weak D match, TRBD1 (5 bases). Germline CDR1 and CDR2: MNHEY and SMNVEV (reference sequence). The CDR3 extends over 14 amino acids. V was pared by 3 bases and J by 5 bases, with 14 bases between. The CDR3 bases are TGTGCCAGCAGTTTGGATAGGGGAATAAACGAGCAGTACTTC. As protein: CASSLDRGINEQYF.

The V gene is TRBV19, the J gene TRBJ2-7; D might be TRBD2 (5 bases). This CDR3 contains 14 residues. Trimming left V 3 bases short and J 3 bases short, with 12 bases between. Germline V gene data show CDR1 as LNHDA and CDR2 as SQIVND (reference sequence). The CDR3 nucleotides are TGTGCCAGTAGTATCAGTAGCGAGAACTACGAGCAGTACTTC. Its translation: CASSISSENYEQYF.

The CDR3 loop is CASSYSLRYTDTQYF. Written as DNA, the CDR3 is TGTGCCAGCAGTTACTCACTCCGATACACAGATACGCAGTATTTT. The chain couples TRBV6-5 to TRBJ2-3; no definite D call. V lost 0 bases and J 2 bases, leaving 9 bases between the germline ends. This CDR3 has 15 amino acids. The V gene's germline CDR1 is MNHEY and CDR2 SVGAGI.

A single count supports this clone. V is TRBV27 and J is TRBJ2-7; D may be TRBD2 (6 bases). CDR3 length: 16 residues. V was clipped by 8 bases and J by 3 bases, with 23 bases between them. Germline-derived CDR1 and CDR2 are MNHEY and SMNVEV (reference sequence). In nucleotides, the CDR3 is TGTGCCAGCCGCCCCAATGGGCTTAGCGGATACTACGAGCAGTACTTC. As protein: CASRPNGLSGYYEQYF.

This chain connects TRBV19 to TRBJ2-1; D ambiguous. Germline V gene lookup returns CDR1 LNHDA and CDR2 SQIVND (reference sequence). The CDR3 is made up of 12 amino acids. Deletions cut 10 bases from V and 10 bases from J, with 17 bases between. CDR3 sequence (DNA): TGTGCCACCTCGGGCCCCCCTATGGAGCAGTTCTTC. This sequence encodes CATSGPPMEQFF.

The chain uses TRBV19 and TRBJ2-1; TRBD2 aligns across 9 bases. The CDR3 is 15 residues long. Trimming cost V 3 bases and J 6 bases; bases outside gene matches: 6. Germline V gives CDR1 LNHDA, CDR2 SQIVND (reference sequence). In nucleotides, the CDR3 is TGTGCCAGTAGTATTGGCGGGAGGGGGTCCAATGAGCAGTTCTTC. Encoded protein: CASSIGGRGSNEQFF.

This sequence joins TRBV4-3 and TRBJ2-7; no reliable D call. CDR1 is LGHNA, CDR2 YSLEER, per germline. This CDR3 region has 13 residues. The germline V and J ends were trimmed by 0 bases and 3 bases, with 6 bases remaining between them. The CDR3 DNA reads TGCGCCAGCAGCCAAGACAGGCTCTACGAGCAGTACTTC. Its protein is CASSQDRLYEQYF.

CDR3 DNA sequence: TGTGCCAGCAGCTCGGAGCTATCTAAGCAAGAGACCCAGTACTTC. Amino acids: CASSSELSKQETQYF. The rearrangement links TRBV11-2 to TRBJ2-5; D gene unclear. CDR1 is SGHAT and CDR2 is FQNNGV in the germline V gene. The CDR3 spans 15 residues. With 4 bases removed from V and 2 bases from J, the gap between germline ends came to 14 bases.

This chain links TRBV5-1 with TRBJ2-1; D unresolved. The CDR3 consists of 12 residues. Germline V CDR1 and CDR2: SGHRS, YFSETQ. V was cut by 0 bases and J by 6 bases, with 4 bases left in between. CDR3 coding DNA: TGCGCCAGCAGCTTGGGAGGCAATGAGCAGTTCTTC. Its translation is CASSLGGNEQFF.